This entry lists 26 T cell receptor beta chains sequenced from one sample in a study of T cells in localized non-small cell lung cancer. Produced via immunoSEQ multiplex PCR; TCRdb's table is partial and in-frame only. The table shows around 140,000 clones, with more than 80% occurring only once. Sequencing used peripheral blood, obtained before any cancer treatment. These receptors all stem from a female donor of 60 years or more with stage I lung adenocarcinoma.

The CDR3 DNA follows: TGTGCAAGTCGCTTAACAACCGGGACATTCGGTCCCGATCAGCCCCAGCATTTT. This encodes CASRLTTGTFGPDQPQHF. The chain couples TRBV12-2 to TRBJ1-5; TRBD1, as called in the table, went unchecked against the DNA. TRBV12-2 is tagged as a pseudogene. The CDR3 has 18 residues.

The chain recombines TRBV5-1 with TRBJ2-5; D unresolved. CDR1 and CDR2 from the germline V gene are SGHRS and YFSETQ. V lost 0 bases to trimming and J lost 5 bases, with 14 bases between them. The CDR3 loop spans 15 amino acids. This chain's CDR3 is CASSLAGERWETQYF. CDR3 DNA sequence: TGCGCCAGCAGCTTGGCCGGCGAGAGGTGGGAGACCCAGTACTTC.

The CDR3 protein is CASSQVDSTYEQYF. The CDR3 DNA sequence: TGTGCCAGCAGCCAAGTGGACAGCACCTACGAGCAGTACTTC. The chain uses TRBV6-6 and TRBJ2-7; the D gene is possibly TRBD1 (6 bases). The CDR3 consists of 14 residues. Trimming pared 6 bases from V and 2 bases from J, leaving 14 bases between. CDR1 is MNHNY, CDR2 SVGAGI, per germline (reference sequence).

This chain connects TRBV5-4 to TRBJ2-3; tentative D call: TRBD2 (5 bases). This CDR3 spans 15 amino acids. With 1 base removed from V and 1 base from J, the gap between germline ends came to 10 bases. Germline V gene sequence: CDR1 SGHNT, CDR2 YYREEE (reference sequence). CDR3 loop: CASSLTGIGTDTQYF. In DNA form, the CDR3 reads TGTGCCAGCAGCTTGACCGGGATAGGCACAGATACGCAGTATTTT. The full variable domain, completed using reference TRBV5-4 and TRBJ2-3, is ETGVTQSPTHLIKTRGQQVTLRCSSQSGHNTVSWYQQALGQGPQFIFQYYREEENGRGNFPPRFSGLQFPNYSSELNVNALELDDSALYLCASSLTGIGTDTQYFGPGTRLTVL.

This clone came up once. CDR3 sequence: CASSLEQPQHF. CDR3 DNA: TGTGCCAGCAGCTTGGAACAGCCCCAGCATTTT. The chain couples TRBV5-8 to TRBJ1-5; no reliable D call. The germline V gene has CDR1 SGHTS and CDR2 YDEGEE. Trimming took 0 bases from V and 7 from J, leaving 2 bases between them. The CDR3 totals 11 residues.

This chain connects TRBV11-2 to TRBJ2-6; D uncertain. V gave up 1 base and J gave up 1 base, with 14 bases separating them. CDR3 length: 18 residues. Looked up from germline, CDR1 is SGHAT and CDR2 is FQNNGV. CDR3 region: CASSLGSLGWSGANVLTF. CDR3 coding DNA: TGTGCCAGCAGCTTAGGCTCCTTGGGATGGTCTGGGGCCAACGTCCTGACTTTC. Full variable domain (outside the CDR3, taken from reference TRBV11-2 and TRBJ2-6): EAGVAQSPRYKIIEKRQSVAFWCNPISGHATLYWYQQILGQGPKLLIQFQNNGVVDDSQLPKDRFSAERLKGVDSTLKIQPAKLEDSAVYLCASSLGSLGWSGANVLTFGAGSRLTVL.

The genes are TRBV29-1 and TRBJ2-7; either TRBD1 or TRBD2 may fit D (7 bases each). Germline-derived CDR1 and CDR2 are SQVTM and ANQGSEA. The CDR3 extends over 13 amino acids. V lost 7 bases and J lost 0, with 13 bases in between. CDR3 protein: CSGGGGSSYEQYF. In DNA, the CDR3 is TGCAGCGGAGGGGGCGGGAGCTCCTACGAGCAGTACTTC.

The chain has TRBV19 and TRBJ1-5; a weak D match, TRBD1 (5 bases). Germline CDR1 reads LNHDA; CDR2 reads SQIVND (reference sequence). Trimming shortened V by 11 bases and J by 4 bases, and 15 bases separated the two germline ends. The CDR3 totals 13 residues. CDR3 protein: CAGGWGPNQPQHF. Written as DNA, the CDR3 is TGTGCCGGGGGTTGGGGCCCGAATCAGCCCCAGCATTTT.

The chain has TRBV28 and TRBJ1-2; maybe TRBD1 (6 bases). CDR1 is MDHEN and CDR2 is SYDVKM in the germline V gene. This CDR3 comprises 12 residues. Deletions cut 11 bases from V and 2 bases from J, with 12 bases between. For the CDR3, the DNA is TGTGCCCACAGGGAGAAAAACTATGGCTACACCTTC. It codes for CAHREKNYGYTF.

The chain employs TRBV27 and TRBJ2-4; D gene uncertain. The CDR3 spans 11 residues. Trimming stripped 3 bases from V and 6 bases from J, with 3 bases between. Germline CDR1 is MNHEY and CDR2 is SMNVEV (reference sequence). DNA of the CDR3: TGTGCCAGCAGTTTGGGAAACATTCAGTACTTC. Translated: CASSLGNIQYF.

This clone was observed once. This chain joins TRBV19 and TRBJ2-1, with 12 bases fitting TRBD2. Germline CDR1 and CDR2: LNHDA and SQIVND (reference sequence). The trim removed 5 bases at V and 7 bases at J, leaving 6 bases unmatched. The CDR3 is 15 residues long. CDR3 protein: CASSETSGSLNEQFF. CDR3 nucleotide sequence: TGTGCCAGTAGTGAGACTAGCGGGAGTTTAAATGAGCAGTTCTTC.

The CDR3 loop is CASSLSGDKGYTF. CDR3 in DNA: TGTGCCAGCAGTTTATCGGGGGATAAAGGCTACACCTTC. The genes are TRBV27 and TRBJ1-2; tentatively, D is TRBD1 (5 bases). Trimming left V 0 bases short and J 8 bases short, with 10 bases between. From germline, CDR1 is MNHEY and CDR2 SMNVEV (reference sequence). The CDR3 runs to 13 residues.

The J gene is TRBJ1-1, the V gene TRBV9; D uncertain. V was trimmed by 0 bases and J by 1 base, leaving 7 bases between them. Germline CDR1 and CDR2: SGDLS and YYNGEE. CDR3 length: 14 amino acids. CDR3 region: CASSVGPGNTEAFF. Written as DNA, the CDR3 is TGTGCCAGCAGCGTAGGGCCAGGGAACACTGAAGCTTTCTTT.

The chain combines TRBV29-1 with TRBJ2-7; D remains unclear. The germline gives CDR1 SQVTM, CDR2 ANQGSEA. Trimming pared 7 bases from V and 1 base from J, leaving 8 bases between. This CDR3 comprises 11 residues. The CDR3 sequence: CSALGSYEQYF. In DNA form, the CDR3 reads TGCAGCGCCCTGGGGTCCTACGAGCAGTACTTC.

The rearrangement links TRBV6-6 to TRBJ2-7; 8 positions match TRBD2. The CDR3 has 14 amino acids. Trimming removed 2 bases from V and 3 bases from J; junction bases left unmatched: 3. Germline V CDR1 and CDR2: MNHNY, SVGAGI (reference sequence). CDR3 loop: CASSYGTSGYEQYF. CDR3 nucleotide sequence: TGTGCCAGCAGTTACGGCACTAGCGGCTACGAGCAGTACTTC.

The genes are TRBV20-1 and TRBJ2-1; no clear D gene. This CDR3 has 10 amino acids. V was pared by 8 bases and J by 8 bases, with 10 bases between. Germline CDR1 reads DFQATT; CDR2 reads SNEGSKA (reference sequence). The CDR3 loop reads CSPSQDEQFF. In DNA form, the CDR3 reads TGCAGTCCATCCCAAGATGAGCAGTTCTTC.

This chain links TRBV7-8 with TRBJ2-2; no reliable D call. V was cut by 5 bases and J by 3 bases, with 10 bases left in between. CDR3 length: 14 residues. The germline V gene has CDR1 SGHVS and CDR2 FQNEAQ. This CDR3 reads CASSLVGYTGELFF. CDR3 DNA sequence: TGTGCCAGCAGCCTAGTCGGTTACACCGGGGAGCTGTTTTTT.

The chain employs TRBV15 and TRBJ2-7; D gene ambiguous. In germline, CDR1 is LNHNV, CDR2 YYDKDF (reference sequence). The V gene lost 1 base and the J gene lost 3 bases, with 10 bases spanning the gap. CDR3 length equals 14 residues. In nucleotides, the CDR3 is TGTGCCACCAGCAGAGGGGCAGGAATCTACGAGCAGTACTTC. Translating gives CATSRGAGIYEQYF.

CDR3 bases: TGCGCCAGCAGCATGACAGGGGGGGAAGAAAAACTGTTTTTT. Encoded protein: CASSMTGGEEKLFF. J is TRBJ1-4 and V is TRBV5-1; TRBD1 matches at 9 bases. The trim removed 4 bases at V and 8 bases at J, leaving 6 bases unmatched. Germline V gene data show CDR1 as SGHRS and CDR2 as YFSETQ. This CDR3 has 14 amino acids.

This clone was found once. The chain employs TRBV11-3 and TRBJ2-1; weak D call: TRBD2 (6 bases). V lost 6 bases and J lost 8, with 11 bases in between. The germline CDR1 and CDR2 sequences are SGHNT and YENEEA. This CDR3 region has 12 residues. The CDR3, as DNA: TGTGCCAGCAGGGCGGAGGGCGATGAGCAGTTCTTC. Amino acids: CASRAEGDEQFF.

The V call is TRBV30, the J call TRBJ2-2; D is unclear. V was pared by 0 bases and J by 7 bases, with 3 bases between. This CDR3 region has 11 residues. Germline CDR1 is GTSNPN and CDR2 is SVGIG (reference sequence). The CDR3 DNA reads TGTGCCTGGAGTGTCCGCGGGGAGCTGTTTTTT. It codes for CAWSVRGELFF.

The rearrangement uses TRBV27 and TRBJ2-7; 8 bases line up with TRBD1. The CDR3 has 15 residues. The V segment lost 5 bases and the J segment 3 bases; nucleotides outside the gene matches: 9. Germline-derived CDR1 and CDR2 are MNHEY and SMNVEV (reference sequence). In nucleotides, the CDR3 is TGTGCCAGCAGTCCCCAATACACAGGGGGCTACGAGCAGTACTTC. It specifies CASSPQYTGGYEQYF.

J is TRBJ2-1 and V is TRBV5-1; D not certain. Germline V gives CDR1 SGHRS, CDR2 YFSETQ. Trimming cost V 1 base and J 7 bases, with 12 bases left between them. The CDR3 contains 14 residues. The CDR3 DNA reads TGCGCCAGCAGCTTGTTCACCCTAGTTAATGAGCAGTTCTTC. Amino acid sequence: CASSLFTLVNEQFF.

The chain couples TRBV6-1 to TRBJ2-1; 8 bases are shared with TRBD2. The junction had 9 bases not matched to a gene; V was cut back by 1 base and J by 7 bases. The CDR3 covers 16 residues. Germline V gene lookup returns CDR1 MNHNS and CDR2 SASEGT. Here the CDR3 DNA reads TGTGCCAGCAGTGAAGATCCAGCGGGAGCCTGGAATGAGCAGTTCTTC. Protein product: CASSEDPAGAWNEQFF.

J is TRBJ1-2 and V is TRBV6-5; 7 bases align to TRBD1. V gave up 6 bases and J gave up 0 bases; unmatched junction bases: 4. The CDR3 sequence is 14 residues long. Germline values: CDR1 MNHEY, CDR2 SVGAGI. CDR3 amino acids: CASSGTVANYGYTF. The CDR3 region has the DNA TGTGCCAGCAGCGGGACAGTTGCTAACTATGGCTACACCTTC.

The chain combines TRBV18 with TRBJ2-1; D is uncertain. The CDR3 runs to 14 residues. V lost 1 base and J 1 base, leaving 5 bases between the germline ends. Germline CDR1 and CDR2: KGHSH and LQKENI. The CDR3 nucleotides are TGTGCCAGCTCACCACTAGTATCCTACAATGAGCAGTTCTTC. It codes for CASSPLVSYNEQFF. Based on the CDR3 plus reference TRBV18 and TRBJ2-1, the full variable domain is NAGVMQNPRHLVRRRGQEARLRCSPMKGHSHVYWYRQLPEEGLKFMVYLQKENIIDESGMPKERFSAEFPKEGPSILRIQQVVRGDSAAYFCASSPLVSYNEQFFGPGTRLTVL.